This TCR beta chain was identified during a study of control samples from healthy donors and cancer patients. The repertoire was sequenced with immunoSEQ multiplex PCR; TCRdb's copy has only in-frame clones and lacks some. This table has some 100,000 clones, roughly nine tenths appearing once. The origin of this receptor is a woman aged 45-59 years in good health. Sequencing used blood.

The CDR3, as DNA: TGTGCCAGCGGGCGGGAGCAGTTCTTC. Residues: CASGREQFF. V is TRBV27 and J is TRBJ2-1, with D uncertain. The CDR3 is 9 amino acids. Trimming pared 8 bases from V and 10 bases from J, leaving 6 bases between. Germline CDR1 and CDR2: MNHEY and SMNVEV (reference sequence).